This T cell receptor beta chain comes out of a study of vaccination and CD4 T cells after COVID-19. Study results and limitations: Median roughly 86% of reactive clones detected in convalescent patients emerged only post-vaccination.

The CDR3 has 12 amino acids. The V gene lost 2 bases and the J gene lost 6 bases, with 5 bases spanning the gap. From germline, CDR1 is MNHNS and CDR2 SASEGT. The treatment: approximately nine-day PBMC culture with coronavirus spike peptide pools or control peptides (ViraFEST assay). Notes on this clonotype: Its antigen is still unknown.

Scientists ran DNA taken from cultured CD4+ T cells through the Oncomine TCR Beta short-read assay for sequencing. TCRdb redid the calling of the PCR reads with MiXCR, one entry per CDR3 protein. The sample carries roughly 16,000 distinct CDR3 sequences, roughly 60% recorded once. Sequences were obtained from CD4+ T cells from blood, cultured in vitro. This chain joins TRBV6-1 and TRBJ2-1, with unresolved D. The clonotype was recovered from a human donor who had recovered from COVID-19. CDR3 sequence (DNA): TGTGCCAGCAGTGAAATTAGCAATGAGCAGTTCTTC. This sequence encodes CASSEISNEQFF.